The 5 T cell receptor beta chains below were found in one sample sequenced in a study of CD8 T cells in ankylosing spondylitis. TCRdb redid the calling of the 5' RACE reads with MiXCR, one entry per CDR3 protein. The sample includes 150,000 to 200,000 distinct CDR3 sequences, approximately 10% of them seen just once. What was sequenced was blood, either unsorted or a sorted T cell fraction (not recorded which). Receptors originate from a male donor with ankylosing spondylitis or in good health (not recorded which).

The chain uses TRBV15 and TRBJ2-1; possible D gene TRBD2, 6 bases. The V and J ends lost 4 bases and 8 bases respectively, with 18 bases between them. This CDR3 has 15 residues. Germline-derived CDR1 and CDR2 are LNHNV and YYDKDF (reference sequence). The DNA of the CDR3 is TGTGCCACCAGCACGGGGGAGTCCACTAAGGATGAGCAGTTCTTC. This translates into CATSTGESTKDEQFF.

At least ten counts were recorded for this clonotype. The CDR3 reads CASSFPNLAGGPNEQYF. DNA of the CDR3: TGTGCCAGCAGCTTCCCCAATCTAGCGGGAGGGCCAAACGAGCAGTACTTC. The V call is TRBV7-4, the J call TRBJ2-7; 12 bases map to TRBD2. The CDR3 is 17 residues long. Germline V gives CDR1 SGHVT, CDR2 SQSDAQ. The junction had 11 bases not matched to a gene; V was cut back by 3 bases and J by 5 bases.

This clonotype occurred many times. The rearrangement joins TRBV7-8 to TRBJ2-1, with 9 bases matching TRBD2. CDR3 length: 15 amino acids. V shed 3 bases and J 6 bases; nucleotides not matched to a gene: 6. Per germline, CDR1 SGHVS and CDR2 FQNEAQ. The CDR3 sequence is CASSFSGSEGNEQFF. The CDR3 bases are TGTGCCAGCAGCTTTAGCGGGAGCGAGGGCAATGAGCAGTTCTTC.

This clonotype appeared once. The chain combines TRBV5-1 with TRBJ1-3; no clear D gene. Germline V CDR1 and CDR2: SGHRS, YFSETQ. The ends were cut back, 3 bases at V and 4 bases at J, with 14 bases in the middle. This CDR3 region has 15 residues. The CDR3 spells CASSSTSVGGNTIYF. The DNA of the CDR3 is TGCGCCAGCAGCTCGACCTCGGTTGGCGGAAACACCATATATTTT.

This clonotype has at least ten counts. The chain recombines TRBV20-1 with TRBJ2-2, with D perhaps matching TRBD1 (6 bases). CDR3 length: 14 residues. Looked up from germline, CDR1 is DFQATT and CDR2 is SNEGSKA (reference sequence). Trimming shortened V by 4 bases and J by 2 bases, and 11 bases separated the two germline ends. CDR3 residues: CSATGTPNTGELFF. CDR3 bases: TGCAGTGCTACCGGGACACCAAACACCGGGGAGCTGTTTTTT.